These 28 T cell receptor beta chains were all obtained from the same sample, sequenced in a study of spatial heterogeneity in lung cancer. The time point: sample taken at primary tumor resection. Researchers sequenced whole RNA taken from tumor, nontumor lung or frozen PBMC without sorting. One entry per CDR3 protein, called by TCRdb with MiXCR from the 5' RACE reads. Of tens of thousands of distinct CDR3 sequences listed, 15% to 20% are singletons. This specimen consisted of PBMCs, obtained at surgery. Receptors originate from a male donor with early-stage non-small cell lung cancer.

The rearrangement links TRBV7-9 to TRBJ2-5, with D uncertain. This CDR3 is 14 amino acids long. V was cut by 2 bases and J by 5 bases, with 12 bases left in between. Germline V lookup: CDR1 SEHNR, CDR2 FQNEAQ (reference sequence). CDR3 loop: CASSLISKGETQYF. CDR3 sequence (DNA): TGTGCCAGCAGCTTAATCAGCAAAGGGGAGACCCAGTACTTC.

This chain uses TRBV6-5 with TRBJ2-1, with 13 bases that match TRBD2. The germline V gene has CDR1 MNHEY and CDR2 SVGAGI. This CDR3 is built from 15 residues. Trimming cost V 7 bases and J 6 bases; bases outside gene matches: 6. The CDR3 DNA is TGTGCCAGCAAACTCGGGACTAGCGGGATCAATGAGCAGTTCTTC. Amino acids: CASKLGTSGINEQFF.

The CDR3 sequence: CASKTQGNSGANVLTF. The CDR3 nucleotides are TGTGCCAGCAAAACACAGGGAAACTCTGGGGCCAACGTCCTGACTTTC. The V call is TRBV2, the J call TRBJ2-6; possibly TRBD1 for D (6 bases). Germline CDR1 reads SNHLY; CDR2 reads FYNNEI. This CDR3 spans 16 amino acids. V lost 7 bases and J 0 bases, leaving 13 bases between the germline ends.

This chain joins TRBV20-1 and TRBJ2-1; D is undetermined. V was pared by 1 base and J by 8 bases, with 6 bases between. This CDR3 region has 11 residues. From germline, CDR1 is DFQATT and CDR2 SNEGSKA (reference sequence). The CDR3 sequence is CSARVSHEQFF. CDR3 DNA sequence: TGCAGTGCTAGAGTGTCCCATGAGCAGTTCTTC.

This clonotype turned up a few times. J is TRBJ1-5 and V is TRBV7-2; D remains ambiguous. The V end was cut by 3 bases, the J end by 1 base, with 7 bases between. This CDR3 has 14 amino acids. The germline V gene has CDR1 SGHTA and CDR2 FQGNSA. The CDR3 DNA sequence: TGTGCCAGCAGCTTCGAGGGAAGCAATCAGCCCCAGCATTTT. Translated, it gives CASSFEGSNQPQHF.

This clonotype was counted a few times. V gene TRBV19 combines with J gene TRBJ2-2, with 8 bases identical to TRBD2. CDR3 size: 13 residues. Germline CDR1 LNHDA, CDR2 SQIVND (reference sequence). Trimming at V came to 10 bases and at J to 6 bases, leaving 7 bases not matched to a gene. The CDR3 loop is CATGTSGPGELFF. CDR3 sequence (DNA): TGTGCCACTGGGACTAGTGGGCCCGGGGAGCTGTTTTTT.

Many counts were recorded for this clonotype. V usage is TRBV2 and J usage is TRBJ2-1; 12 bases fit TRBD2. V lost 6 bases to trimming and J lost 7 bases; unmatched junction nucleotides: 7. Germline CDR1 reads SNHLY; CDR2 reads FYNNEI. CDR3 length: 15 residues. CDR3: CASRATSGGPNEQFF. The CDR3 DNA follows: TGTGCCAGCAGAGCCACTAGCGGGGGGCCGAATGAGCAGTTCTTC.

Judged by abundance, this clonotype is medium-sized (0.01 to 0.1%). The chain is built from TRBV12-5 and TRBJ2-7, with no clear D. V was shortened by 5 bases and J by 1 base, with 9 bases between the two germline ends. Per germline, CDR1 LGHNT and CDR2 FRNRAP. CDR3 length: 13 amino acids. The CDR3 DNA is TGTGCTAGTGGTCCGACGGGTTCCTACGAGCAGTACTTC. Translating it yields CASGPTGSYEQYF.

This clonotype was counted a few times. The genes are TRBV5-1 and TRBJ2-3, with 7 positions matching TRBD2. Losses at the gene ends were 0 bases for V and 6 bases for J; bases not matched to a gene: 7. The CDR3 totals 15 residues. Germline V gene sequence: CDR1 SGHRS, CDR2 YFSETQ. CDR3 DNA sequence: TGCGCCAGCAGCTTGGGGGACTATGATGTTGATACGCAGTATTTT. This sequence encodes CASSLGDYDVDTQYF.

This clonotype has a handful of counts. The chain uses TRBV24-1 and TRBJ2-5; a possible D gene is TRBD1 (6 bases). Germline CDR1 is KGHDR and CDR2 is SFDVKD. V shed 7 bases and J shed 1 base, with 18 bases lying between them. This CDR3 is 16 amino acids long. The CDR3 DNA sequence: TGTGCCACCAGGACAGTCCAGGGCAGGGGCCAAGAGACCCAGTACTTC. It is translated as CATRTVQGRGQETQYF.

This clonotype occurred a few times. The CDR3 sequence is CASSSPGGFSPLHF. The CDR3 DNA reads as TGTGCCAGCAGTTCCCCCGGTGGGTTTTCACCCCTCCACTTT. This sequence joins TRBV28 and TRBJ1-6; D unclear. Per the germline V gene, CDR1 is MDHEN and CDR2 is SYDVKM. The CDR3 runs to 14 residues. Deletions cut 4 bases from V and 9 bases from J, with 13 bases between. Supplemented by reference TRBV28 and TRBJ1-6, the full variable domain reads DVKVTQSSRYLVKRTGEKVFLECVQDMDHENMFWYRQDPGLGLRLIYFSYDVKMKEKGDIPEGYSVSREKKERFSLILESASTNQTSMYLCASSSPGGFSPLHFGNGTRLTVT.

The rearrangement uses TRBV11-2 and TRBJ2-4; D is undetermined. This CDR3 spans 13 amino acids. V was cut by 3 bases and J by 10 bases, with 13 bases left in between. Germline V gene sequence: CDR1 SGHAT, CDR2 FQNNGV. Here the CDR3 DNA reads TGTGCCAGCAGCTTTAGTAAATCTCGGATTCAGTACTTC. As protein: CASSFSKSRIQYF.

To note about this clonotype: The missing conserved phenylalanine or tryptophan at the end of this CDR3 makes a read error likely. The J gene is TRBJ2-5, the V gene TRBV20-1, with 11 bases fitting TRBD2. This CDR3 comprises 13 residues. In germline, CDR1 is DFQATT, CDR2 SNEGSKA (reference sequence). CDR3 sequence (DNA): TGCAATGCTAGACTAGCGGGGAAGGAGACCCAGTACTCC. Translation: CNARLAGKETQYS.

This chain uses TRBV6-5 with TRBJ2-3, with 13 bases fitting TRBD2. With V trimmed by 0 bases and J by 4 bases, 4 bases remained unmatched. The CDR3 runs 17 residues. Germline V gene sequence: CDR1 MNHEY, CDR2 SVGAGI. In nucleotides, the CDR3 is TGTGCCAGCAGTTACTCCCGGACTAGCGGGAGTGCAGATACGCAGTATTTT. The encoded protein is CASSYSRTSGSADTQYF.

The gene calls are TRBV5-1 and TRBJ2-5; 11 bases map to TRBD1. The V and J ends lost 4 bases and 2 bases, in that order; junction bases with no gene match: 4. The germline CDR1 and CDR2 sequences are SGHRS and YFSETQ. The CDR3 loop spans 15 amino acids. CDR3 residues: CASSTGTGGQETQYF. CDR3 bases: TGCGCCAGCAGCACCGGGACAGGGGGACAAGAGACCCAGTACTTC.

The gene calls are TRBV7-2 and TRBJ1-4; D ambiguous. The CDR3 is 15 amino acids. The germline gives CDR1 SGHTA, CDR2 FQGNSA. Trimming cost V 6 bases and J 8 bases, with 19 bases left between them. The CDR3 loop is CASSRSPEVNEKLFF. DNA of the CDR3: TGTGCCAGCAGTCGTTCACCGGAAGTTAACGAAAAACTGTTTTTT.

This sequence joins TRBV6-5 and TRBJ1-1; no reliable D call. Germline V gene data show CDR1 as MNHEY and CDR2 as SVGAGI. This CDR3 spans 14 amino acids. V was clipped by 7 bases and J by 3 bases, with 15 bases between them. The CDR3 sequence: CASKPRLGDTEAFF. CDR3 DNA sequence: TGTGCCAGCAAACCGAGGTTGGGTGACACTGAAGCTTTCTTT.

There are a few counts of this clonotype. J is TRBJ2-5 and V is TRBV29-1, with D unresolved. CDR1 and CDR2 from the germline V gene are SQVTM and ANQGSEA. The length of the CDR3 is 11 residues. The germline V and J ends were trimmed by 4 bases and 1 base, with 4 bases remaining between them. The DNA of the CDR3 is TGCAGCGTTGTATCCCAAGAGACCCAGTACTTC. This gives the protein CSVVSQETQYF.

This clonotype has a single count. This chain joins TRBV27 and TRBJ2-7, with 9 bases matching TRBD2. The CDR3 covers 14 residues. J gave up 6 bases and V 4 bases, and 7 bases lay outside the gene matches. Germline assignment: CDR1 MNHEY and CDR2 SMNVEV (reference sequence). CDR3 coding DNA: TGTGCCAGCAGTTCTAGCGGGGCCCTAGCCGAGCAGTACTTC. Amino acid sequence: CASSSSGALAEQYF.

In DNA form, the CDR3 reads TGTGCCAGCAGCTTAAAGGGGCTTAACTATGGCTACACCTTC. Translated: CASSLKGLNYGYTF. The chain employs TRBV7-2 and TRBJ1-2; maybe TRBD1 (5 bases). Germline CDR1 SGHTA, CDR2 FQGNSA. CDR3 size: 14 residues. The V end was cut by 2 bases, the J end by 1 base, with 8 bases between.

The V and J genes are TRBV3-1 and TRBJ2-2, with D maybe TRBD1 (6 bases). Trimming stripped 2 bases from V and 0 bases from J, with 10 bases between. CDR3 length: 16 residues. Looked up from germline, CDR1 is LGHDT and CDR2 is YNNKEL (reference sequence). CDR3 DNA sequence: TGTGCCAGCAGCCAATTTACAGGGTCGAACACCGGGGAGCTGTTTTTT. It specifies CASSQFTGSNTGELFF.

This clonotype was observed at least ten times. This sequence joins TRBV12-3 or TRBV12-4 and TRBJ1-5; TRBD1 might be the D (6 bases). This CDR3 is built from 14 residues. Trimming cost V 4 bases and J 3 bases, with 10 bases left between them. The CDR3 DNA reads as TGTGCCAGCAGTTCTCGACAGGACAATCAGCCCCAGCATTTT. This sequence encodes CASSSRQDNQPQHF.

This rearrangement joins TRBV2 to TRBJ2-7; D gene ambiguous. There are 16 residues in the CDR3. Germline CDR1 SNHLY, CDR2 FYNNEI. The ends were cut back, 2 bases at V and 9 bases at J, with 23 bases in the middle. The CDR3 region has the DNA TGTGCCAGCAGTGAATTTGGCGGTCCTAGGTCTTTTGGGCAGTACTTC. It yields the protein CASSEFGGPRSFGQYF.

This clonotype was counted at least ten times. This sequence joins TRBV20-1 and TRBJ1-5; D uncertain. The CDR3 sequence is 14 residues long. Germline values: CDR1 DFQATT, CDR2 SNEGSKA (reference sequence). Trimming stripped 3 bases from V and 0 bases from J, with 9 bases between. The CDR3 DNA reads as TGCAGTGCTAGTTCCGAATTTAGCAATCAGCCCCAGCATTTT. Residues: CSASSEFSNQPQHF.

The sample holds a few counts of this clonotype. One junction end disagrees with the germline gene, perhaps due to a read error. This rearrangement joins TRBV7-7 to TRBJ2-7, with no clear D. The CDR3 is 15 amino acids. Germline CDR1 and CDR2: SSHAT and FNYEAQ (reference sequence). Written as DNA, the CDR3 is TGTGCTAGCAGCTTAAGTTTCACCTCTTCGGGTGAGCAGTACTTC. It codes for CASSLSFTSSGEQYF.

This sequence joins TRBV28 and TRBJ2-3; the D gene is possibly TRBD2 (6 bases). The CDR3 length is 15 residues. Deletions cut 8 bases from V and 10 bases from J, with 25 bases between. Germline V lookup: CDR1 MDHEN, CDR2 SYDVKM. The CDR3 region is CASLTPGTPKRAQYF. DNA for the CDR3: TGTGCCAGCCTTACCCCCGGGACTCCGAAACGTGCGCAGTATTTT.

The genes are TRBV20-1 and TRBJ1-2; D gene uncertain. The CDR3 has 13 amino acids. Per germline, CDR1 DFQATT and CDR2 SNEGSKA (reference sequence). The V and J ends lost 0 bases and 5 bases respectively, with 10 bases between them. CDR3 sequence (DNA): TGCAGTGCTAGAGATCCCACTGCTTATGGCTACACCTTC. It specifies CSARDPTAYGYTF.

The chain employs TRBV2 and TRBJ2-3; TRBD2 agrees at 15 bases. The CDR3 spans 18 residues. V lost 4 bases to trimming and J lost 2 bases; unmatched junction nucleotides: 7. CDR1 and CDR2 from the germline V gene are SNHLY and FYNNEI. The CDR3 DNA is TGTGCCAGCAGTGCGAGGACTAGCGGGGGGGCCTTCACAGATACGCAGTATTTT. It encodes CASSARTSGGAFTDTQYF.